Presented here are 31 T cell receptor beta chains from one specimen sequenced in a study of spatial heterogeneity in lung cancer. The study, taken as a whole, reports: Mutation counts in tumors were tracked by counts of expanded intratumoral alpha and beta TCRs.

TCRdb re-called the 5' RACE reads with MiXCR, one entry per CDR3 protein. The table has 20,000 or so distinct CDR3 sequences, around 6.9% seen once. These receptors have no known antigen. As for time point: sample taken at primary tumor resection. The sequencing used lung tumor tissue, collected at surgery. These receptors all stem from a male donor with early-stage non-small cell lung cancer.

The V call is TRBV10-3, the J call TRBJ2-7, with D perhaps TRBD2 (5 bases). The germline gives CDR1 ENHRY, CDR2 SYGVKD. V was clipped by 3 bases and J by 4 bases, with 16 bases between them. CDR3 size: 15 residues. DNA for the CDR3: TGTGCCATCAGTGACCCCCGAGGGAGTGGATACGAGCAGTACTTC. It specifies CAISDPRGSGYEQYF.

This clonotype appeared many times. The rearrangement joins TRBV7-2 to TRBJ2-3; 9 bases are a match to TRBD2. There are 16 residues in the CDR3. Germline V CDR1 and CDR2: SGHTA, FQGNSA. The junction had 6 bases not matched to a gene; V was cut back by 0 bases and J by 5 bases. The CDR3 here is CASSLALGGGEDTQYF. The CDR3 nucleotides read TGTGCCAGCAGCTTAGCGCTGGGCGGGGGGGAAGATACGCAGTATTTT. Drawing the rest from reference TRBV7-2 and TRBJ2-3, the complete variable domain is GAGVSQSPSNKVTEKGKDVELRCDPISGHTALYWYRQSLGQGLEFLIYFQGNSAPDKSGLPSDRFSAERTGGSVSTLTIQRTQQEDSAVYLCASSLALGGGEDTQYFGPGTRLTVL.

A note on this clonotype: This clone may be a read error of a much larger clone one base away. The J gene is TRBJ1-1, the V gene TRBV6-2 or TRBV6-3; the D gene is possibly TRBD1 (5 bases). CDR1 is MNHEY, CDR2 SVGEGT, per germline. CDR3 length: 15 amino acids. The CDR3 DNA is TGTGCCAGCAGAGAAGAGGCCAGCTGGGGCACTGAAGCTATCTTT. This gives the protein CASREEASWGTEAIF.

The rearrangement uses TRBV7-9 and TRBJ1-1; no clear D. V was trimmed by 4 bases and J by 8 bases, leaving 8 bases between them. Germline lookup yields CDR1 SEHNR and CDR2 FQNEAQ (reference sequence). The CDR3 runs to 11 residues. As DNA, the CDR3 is TGTGCCAGCAGCTCTGGACCAGAAGCTTTCTTT. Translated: CASSSGPEAFF.

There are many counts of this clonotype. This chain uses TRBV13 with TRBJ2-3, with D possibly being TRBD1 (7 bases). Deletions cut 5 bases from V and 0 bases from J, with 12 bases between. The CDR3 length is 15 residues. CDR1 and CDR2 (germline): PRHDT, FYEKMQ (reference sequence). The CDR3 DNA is TGTGCCAGCAGCCCAGGGGGGACGAGCACAGATACGCAGTATTTT. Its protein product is CASSPGGTSTDTQYF.

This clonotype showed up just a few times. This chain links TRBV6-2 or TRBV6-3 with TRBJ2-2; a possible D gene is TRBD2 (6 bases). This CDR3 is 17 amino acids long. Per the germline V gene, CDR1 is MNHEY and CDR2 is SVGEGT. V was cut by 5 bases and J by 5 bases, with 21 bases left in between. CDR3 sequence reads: CASSKTEGPLRTGELFF. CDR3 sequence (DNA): TGTGCCAGCAGTAAAACGGAGGGGCCCCTTAGGACCGGGGAGCTGTTTTTT.

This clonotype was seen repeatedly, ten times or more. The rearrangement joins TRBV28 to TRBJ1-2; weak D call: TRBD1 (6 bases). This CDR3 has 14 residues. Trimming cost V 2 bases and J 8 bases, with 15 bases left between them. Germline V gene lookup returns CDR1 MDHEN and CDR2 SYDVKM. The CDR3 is CASSLGHRDGGYTF. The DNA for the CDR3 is TGTGCCAGCAGTTTAGGGCACAGGGACGGGGGCTACACCTTC.

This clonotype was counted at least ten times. CDR3 coding DNA: TGTGCCAGCAGTTTTGTGGGGTTTAATTCACCCCTCCACTTT. Amino acid sequence: CASSFVGFNSPLHF. The V and J genes are TRBV12-3 or TRBV12-4 and TRBJ1-6; unclear D gene. Trimming took 3 bases from V and 6 from J, leaving 9 bases between them. The CDR3 is made up of 14 amino acids.

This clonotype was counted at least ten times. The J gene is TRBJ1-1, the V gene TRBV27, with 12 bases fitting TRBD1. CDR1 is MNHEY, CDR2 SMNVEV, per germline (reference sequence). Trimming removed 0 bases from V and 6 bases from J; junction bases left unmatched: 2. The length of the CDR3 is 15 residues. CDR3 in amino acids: CASSLSGTGGSEAFF. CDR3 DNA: TGTGCCAGCAGTTTATCGGGGACAGGGGGCTCTGAAGCTTTCTTT.

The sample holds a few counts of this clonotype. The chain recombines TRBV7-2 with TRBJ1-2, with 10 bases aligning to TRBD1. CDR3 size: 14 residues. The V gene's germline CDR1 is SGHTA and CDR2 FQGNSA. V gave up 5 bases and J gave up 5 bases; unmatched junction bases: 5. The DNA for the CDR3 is TGTGCCAGCAGCCCCCGGGGACAGGGGTATGGCTACACCTTC. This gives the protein CASSPRGQGYGYTF.

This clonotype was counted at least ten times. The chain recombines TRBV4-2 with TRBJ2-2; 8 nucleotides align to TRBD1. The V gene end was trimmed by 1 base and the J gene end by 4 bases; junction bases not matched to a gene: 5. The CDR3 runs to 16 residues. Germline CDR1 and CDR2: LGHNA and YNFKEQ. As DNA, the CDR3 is TGTGCCAGCAGCCAAGCCGGACAGGGAGGCACCGGGGAGCTGTTTTTT. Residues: CASSQAGQGGTGELFF.

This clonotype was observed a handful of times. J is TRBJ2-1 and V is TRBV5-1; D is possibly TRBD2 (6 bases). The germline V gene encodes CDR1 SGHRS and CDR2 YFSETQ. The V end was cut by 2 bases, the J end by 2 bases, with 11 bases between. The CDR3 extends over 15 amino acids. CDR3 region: CASSFAGLTYNEQFF. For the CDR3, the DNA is TGCGCCAGCAGCTTCGCGGGGCTAACCTACAATGAGCAGTTCTTC.

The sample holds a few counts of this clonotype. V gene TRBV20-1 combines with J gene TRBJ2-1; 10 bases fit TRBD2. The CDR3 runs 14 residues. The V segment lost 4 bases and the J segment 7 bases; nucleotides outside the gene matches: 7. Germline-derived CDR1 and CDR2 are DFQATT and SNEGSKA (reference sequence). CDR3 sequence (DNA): TGCAGTGCTAATACAGCGGGGGGGCCTAATGAGCAGTTCTTC. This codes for CSANTAGGPNEQFF.

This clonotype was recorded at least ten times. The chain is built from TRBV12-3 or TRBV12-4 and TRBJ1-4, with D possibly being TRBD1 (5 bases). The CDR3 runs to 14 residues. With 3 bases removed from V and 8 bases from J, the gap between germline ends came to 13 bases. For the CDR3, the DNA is TGTGCCAGCAGTTTTGGGGCCTCGGGGGAAAAACTGTTTTTT. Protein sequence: CASSFGASGEKLFF.

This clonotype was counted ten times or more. The DNA for the CDR3 is TGCGCCAGCAGTGAGTCAGGGATAGATACGCAGTATTTT. It is translated as CASSESGIDTQYF. The gene calls are TRBV10-1 and TRBJ2-3; D remains ambiguous. V lost 0 bases to trimming and J lost 5 bases, with 6 bases between them. Germline V gene data show CDR1 as WNHNN and CDR2 as SYGVQD (reference sequence). This CDR3 is built from 13 residues.

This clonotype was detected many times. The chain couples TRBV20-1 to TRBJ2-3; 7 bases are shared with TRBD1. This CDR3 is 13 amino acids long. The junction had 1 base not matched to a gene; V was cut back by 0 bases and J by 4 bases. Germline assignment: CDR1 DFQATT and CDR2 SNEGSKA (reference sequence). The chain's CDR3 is CSARDTGADTQYF. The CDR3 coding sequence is TGCAGTGCTAGAGATACAGGGGCAGATACGCAGTATTTT.

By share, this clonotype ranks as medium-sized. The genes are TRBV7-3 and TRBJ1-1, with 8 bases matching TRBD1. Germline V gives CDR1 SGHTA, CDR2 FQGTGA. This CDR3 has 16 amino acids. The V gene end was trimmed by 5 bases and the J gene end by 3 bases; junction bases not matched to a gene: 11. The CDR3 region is CASSPGPGTGYTEAFF. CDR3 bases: TGTGCCAGCAGCCCAGGTCCCGGGACAGGCTACACTGAAGCTTTCTTT.

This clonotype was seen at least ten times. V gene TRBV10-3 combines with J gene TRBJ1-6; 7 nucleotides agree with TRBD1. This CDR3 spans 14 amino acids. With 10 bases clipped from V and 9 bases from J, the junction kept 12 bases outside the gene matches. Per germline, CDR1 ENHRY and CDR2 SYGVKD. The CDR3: CATRVQGMGSPLHF. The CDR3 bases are TGTGCCACAAGGGTACAGGGGATGGGTTCACCCCTCCACTTT.

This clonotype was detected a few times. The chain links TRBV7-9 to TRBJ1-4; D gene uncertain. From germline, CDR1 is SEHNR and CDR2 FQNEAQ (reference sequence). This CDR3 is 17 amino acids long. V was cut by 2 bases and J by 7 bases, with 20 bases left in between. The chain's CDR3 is CASSLSQRAGEGEKLFF. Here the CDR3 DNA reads TGTGCCAGCAGCTTATCCCAGAGGGCCGGTGAAGGTGAAAAACTGTTTTTT.

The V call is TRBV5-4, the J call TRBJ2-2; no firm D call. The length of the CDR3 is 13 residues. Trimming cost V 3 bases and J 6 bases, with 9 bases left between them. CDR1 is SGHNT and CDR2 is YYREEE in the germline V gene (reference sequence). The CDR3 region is CASSSVLAGELFF. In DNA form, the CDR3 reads TGTGCCAGCAGCTCAGTTTTGGCCGGGGAGCTGTTTTTT.

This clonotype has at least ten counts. The CDR3 DNA reads TGTGCCAGCAGTGGGAACAGGGGGATCAACTATGGCTACACCTTC. It encodes CASSGNRGINYGYTF. The chain joins TRBV2 to TRBJ1-2; 8 bases match TRBD1. V shed 4 bases, J shed 2 bases, and the junction held 6 bases outside the gene matches. The CDR3 is 15 amino acids. The germline CDR1 and CDR2 sequences are SNHLY and FYNNEI.

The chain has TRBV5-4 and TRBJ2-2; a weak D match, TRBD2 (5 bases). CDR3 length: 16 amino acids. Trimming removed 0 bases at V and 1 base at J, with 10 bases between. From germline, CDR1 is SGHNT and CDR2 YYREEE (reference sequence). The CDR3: CASSLATSKNTGELFF. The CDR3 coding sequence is TGTGCCAGCAGCTTGGCCACTAGTAAGAACACCGGGGAGCTGTTTTTT.

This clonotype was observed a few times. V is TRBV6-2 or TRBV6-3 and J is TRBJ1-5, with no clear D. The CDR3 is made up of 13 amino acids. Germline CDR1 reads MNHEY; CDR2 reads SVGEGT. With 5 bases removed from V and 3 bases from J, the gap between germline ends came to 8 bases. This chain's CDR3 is CASSRLINQPQHF. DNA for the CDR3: TGTGCCAGCAGTAGACTTATCAATCAGCCCCAGCATTTT.

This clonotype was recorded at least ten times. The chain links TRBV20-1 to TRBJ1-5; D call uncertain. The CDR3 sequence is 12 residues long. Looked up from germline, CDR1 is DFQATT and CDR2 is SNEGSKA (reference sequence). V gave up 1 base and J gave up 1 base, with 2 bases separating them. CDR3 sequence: CSARASNQPQHF. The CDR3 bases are TGCAGTGCTAGAGCGAGCAATCAGCCCCAGCATTTT.

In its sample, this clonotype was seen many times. The CDR3 sequence is CASSPVKSGLNTGELFF. The CDR3 DNA reads as TGTGCCAGCAGCCCGGTGAAGTCGGGTTTAAACACCGGGGAGCTGTTTTTT. The chain joins TRBV11-2 to TRBJ2-2; D gene unclear. Germline V lookup: CDR1 SGHAT, CDR2 FQNNGV. V lost 5 bases and J 2 bases, leaving 18 bases between the germline ends. The CDR3 runs 17 residues. The complete variable domain, with remaining parts taken from reference TRBV11-2 and TRBJ2-2, reads EAGVAQSPRYKIIEKRQSVAFWCNPISGHATLYWYQQILGQGPKLLIQFQNNGVVDDSQLPKDRFSAERLKGVDSTLKIQPAKLEDSAVYLCASSPVKSGLNTGELFFGEGSRLTVL.

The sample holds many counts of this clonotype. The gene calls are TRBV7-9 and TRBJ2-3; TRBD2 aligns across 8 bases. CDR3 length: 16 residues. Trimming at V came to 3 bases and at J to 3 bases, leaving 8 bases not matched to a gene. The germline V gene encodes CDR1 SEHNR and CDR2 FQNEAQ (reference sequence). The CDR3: CASSLSPGGNTDTQYF. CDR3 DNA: TGTGCCAGCAGCTTGTCTCCGGGGGGGAATACAGATACGCAGTATTTT.

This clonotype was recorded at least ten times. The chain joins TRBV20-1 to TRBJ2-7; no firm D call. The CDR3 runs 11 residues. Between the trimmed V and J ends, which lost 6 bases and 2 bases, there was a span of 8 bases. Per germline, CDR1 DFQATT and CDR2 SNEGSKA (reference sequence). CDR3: CSADSTYEQYF. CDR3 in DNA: TGCAGTGCAGATTCCACCTACGAGCAGTACTTC.

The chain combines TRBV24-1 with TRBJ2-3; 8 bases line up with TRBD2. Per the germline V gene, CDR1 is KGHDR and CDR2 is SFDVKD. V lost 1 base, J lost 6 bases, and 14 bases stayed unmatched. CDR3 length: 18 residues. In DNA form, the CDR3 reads TGTGCCACCAGTGATTTCACCCGGACTAGCCGGTGGGGTGATACGCAGTATTTT. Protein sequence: CATSDFTRTSRWGDTQYF.

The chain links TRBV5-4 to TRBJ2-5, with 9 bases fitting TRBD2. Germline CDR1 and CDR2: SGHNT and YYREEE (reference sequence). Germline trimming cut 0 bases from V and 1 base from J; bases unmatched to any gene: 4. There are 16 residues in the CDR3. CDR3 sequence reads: CASSLAVAGVQETQYF. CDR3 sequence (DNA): TGTGCCAGCAGCTTGGCGGTAGCGGGGGTCCAAGAGACCCAGTACTTC.

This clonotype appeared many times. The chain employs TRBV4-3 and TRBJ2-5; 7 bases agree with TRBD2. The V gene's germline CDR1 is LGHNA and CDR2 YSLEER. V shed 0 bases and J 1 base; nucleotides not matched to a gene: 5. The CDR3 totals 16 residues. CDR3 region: CASSQDPSGAQETQYF. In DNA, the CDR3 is TGCGCCAGCAGCCAAGATCCCAGCGGGGCCCAAGAGACCCAGTACTTC.

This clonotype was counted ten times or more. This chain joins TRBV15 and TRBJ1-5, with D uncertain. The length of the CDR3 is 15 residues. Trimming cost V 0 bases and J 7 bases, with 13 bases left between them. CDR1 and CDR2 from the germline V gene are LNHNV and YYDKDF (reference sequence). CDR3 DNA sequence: TGTGCCACCAGCAGAGATCGCACCTCTGAACAGCCCCAGCATTTT. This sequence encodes CATSRDRTSEQPQHF.